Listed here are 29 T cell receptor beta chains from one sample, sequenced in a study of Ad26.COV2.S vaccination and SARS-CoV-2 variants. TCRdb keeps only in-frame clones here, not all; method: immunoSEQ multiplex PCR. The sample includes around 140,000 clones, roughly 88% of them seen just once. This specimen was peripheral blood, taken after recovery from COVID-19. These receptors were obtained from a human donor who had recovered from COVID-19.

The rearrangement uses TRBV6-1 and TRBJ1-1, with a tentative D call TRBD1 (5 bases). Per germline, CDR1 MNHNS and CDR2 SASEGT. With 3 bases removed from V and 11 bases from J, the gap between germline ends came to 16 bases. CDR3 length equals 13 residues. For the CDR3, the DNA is TGTGCCAGCAGTGAGGTCCTGGGGGATGCGGCTTTCTTT. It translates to CASSEVLGDAAFF.

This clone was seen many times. In DNA, the CDR3 is TGTGCCAGCAGTGAGAACTGGGGCACTGAAGCTTTCTTT. It specifies CASSENWGTEAFF. V and J are TRBV2 and TRBJ1-1, with no clear D. Trimming removed 3 bases from V and 4 bases from J, with 9 bases in between. CDR1 and CDR2 (germline): SNHLY, FYNNEI. The CDR3 is made up of 13 amino acids.

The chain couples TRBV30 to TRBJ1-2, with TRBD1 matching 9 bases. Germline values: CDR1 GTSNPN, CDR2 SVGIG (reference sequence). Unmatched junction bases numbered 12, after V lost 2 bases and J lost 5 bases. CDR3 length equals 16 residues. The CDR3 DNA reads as TGTGCCTGGAGTCCACCATCCGGGACAGGGATTTATGGCTACACCTTC. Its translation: CAWSPPSGTGIYGYTF.

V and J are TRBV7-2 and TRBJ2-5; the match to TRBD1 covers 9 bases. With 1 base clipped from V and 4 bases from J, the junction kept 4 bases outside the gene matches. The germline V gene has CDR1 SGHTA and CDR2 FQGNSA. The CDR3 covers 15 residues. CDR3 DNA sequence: TGTGCCAGCAGCTTAGGCAGGACAGGGGTAGAGACCCAGTACTTC. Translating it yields CASSLGRTGVETQYF.

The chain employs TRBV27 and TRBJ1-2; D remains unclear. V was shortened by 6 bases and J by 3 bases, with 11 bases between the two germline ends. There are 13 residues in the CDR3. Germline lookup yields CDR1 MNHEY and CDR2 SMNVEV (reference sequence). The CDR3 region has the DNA TGTGCCAGCAGCCTCAACCCCGACTATGGCTACACCTTC. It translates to CASSLNPDYGYTF.

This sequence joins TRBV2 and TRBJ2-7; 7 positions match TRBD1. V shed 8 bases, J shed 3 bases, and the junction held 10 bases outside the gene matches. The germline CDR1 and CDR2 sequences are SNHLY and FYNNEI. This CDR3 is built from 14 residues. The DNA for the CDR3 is TGTGCCAGCTACGGGACAGCTATCCTCTACGAGCAGTACTTC. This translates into CASYGTAILYEQYF.

CDR3 protein: CASSQEPRDRGLSPLHF. CDR3 nucleotide sequence: TGCGCCAGCAGCCAAGAGCCGCGGGACAGGGGCCTGTCACCCCTCCACTTT. V usage is TRBV4-3 and J usage is TRBJ1-6, with 10 bases lining up with TRBD1. Trimming took 0 bases from V and 10 from J; bases not matched to a gene: 9. CDR1 is LGHNA, CDR2 YSLEER, per germline. The CDR3 is 17 amino acids.

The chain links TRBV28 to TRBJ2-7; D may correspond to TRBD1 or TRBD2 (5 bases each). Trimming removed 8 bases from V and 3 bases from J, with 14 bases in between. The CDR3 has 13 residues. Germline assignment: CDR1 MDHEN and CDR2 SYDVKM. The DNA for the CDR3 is TGTGCCAGCCAGGGAACAGACTACTACGAGCAGTACTTC. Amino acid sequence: CASQGTDYYEQYF.

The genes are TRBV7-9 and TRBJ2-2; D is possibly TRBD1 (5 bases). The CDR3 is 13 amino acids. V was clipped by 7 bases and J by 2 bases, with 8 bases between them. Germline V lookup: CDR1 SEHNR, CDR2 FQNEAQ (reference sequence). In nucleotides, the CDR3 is TGTGCCAGCACTGACAGCAACACCGGGGAGCTGTTTTTT. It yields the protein CASTDSNTGELFF. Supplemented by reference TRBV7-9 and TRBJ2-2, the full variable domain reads DTGVSQNPRHKITKRGQNVTFRCDPISEHNRLYWYRQTLGQGPEFLTYFQNEAQLEKSRLLSDRFSAERPKGSFSTLEIQRTEQGDSAMYLCASTDSNTGELFFGEGSRLTVL.

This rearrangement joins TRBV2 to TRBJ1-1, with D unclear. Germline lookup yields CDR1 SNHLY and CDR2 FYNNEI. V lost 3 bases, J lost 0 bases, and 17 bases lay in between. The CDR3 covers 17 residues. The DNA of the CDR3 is TGTGCCAGCAGTGATTCCGGGAGGCTTTCTATGAACACTGAAGCTTTCTTT. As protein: CASSDSGRLSMNTEAFF.

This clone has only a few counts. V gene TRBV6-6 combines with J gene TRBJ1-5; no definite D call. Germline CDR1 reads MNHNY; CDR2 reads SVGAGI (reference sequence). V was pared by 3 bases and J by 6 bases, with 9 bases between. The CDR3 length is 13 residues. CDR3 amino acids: CASSYSDGQPQHF. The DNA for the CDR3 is TGTGCCAGCAGTTATTCGGACGGTCAGCCCCAGCATTTT.

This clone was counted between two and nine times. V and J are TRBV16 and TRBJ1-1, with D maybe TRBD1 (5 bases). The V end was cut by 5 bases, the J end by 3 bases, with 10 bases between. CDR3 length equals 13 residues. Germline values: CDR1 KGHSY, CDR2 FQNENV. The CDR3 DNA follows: TGTGCCAGCAGCGACAAGGGGTACACTGAAGCTTTCTTT. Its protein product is CASSDKGYTEAFF.

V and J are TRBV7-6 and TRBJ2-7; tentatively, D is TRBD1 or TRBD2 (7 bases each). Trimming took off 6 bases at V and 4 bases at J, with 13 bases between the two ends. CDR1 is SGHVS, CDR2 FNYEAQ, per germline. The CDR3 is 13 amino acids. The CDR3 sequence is CASSDREGYEQYF. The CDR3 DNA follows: TGTGCCAGCAGTGACAGGGAGGGATACGAGCAGTACTTC.

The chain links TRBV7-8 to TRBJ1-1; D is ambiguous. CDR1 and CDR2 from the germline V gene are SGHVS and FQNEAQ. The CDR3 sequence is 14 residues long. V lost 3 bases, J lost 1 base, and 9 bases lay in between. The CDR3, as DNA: TGTGCCAGCAGCTTCCCGGGAAGGAACACTGAAGCTTTCTTT. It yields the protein CASSFPGRNTEAFF.

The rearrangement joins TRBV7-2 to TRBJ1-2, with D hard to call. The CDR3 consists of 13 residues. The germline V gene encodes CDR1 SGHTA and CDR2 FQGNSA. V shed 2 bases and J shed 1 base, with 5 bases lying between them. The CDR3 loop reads CASSLIVNYGYTF. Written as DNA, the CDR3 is TGTGCCAGCAGCTTAATAGTTAACTATGGCTACACCTTC. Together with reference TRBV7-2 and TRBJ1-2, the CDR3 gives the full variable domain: GAGVSQSPSNKVTEKGKDVELRCDPISGHTALYWYRQSLGQGLEFLIYFQGNSAPDKSGLPSDRFSAERTGGSVSTLTIQRTQQEDSAVYLCASSLIVNYGYTFGSGTRLTVV.

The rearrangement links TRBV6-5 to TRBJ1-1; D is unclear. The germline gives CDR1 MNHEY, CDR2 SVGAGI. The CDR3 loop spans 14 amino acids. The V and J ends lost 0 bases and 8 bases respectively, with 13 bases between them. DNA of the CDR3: TGTGCCAGCAGTTACTCGACCAGGTCCAACGAAGCTTTCTTT. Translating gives CASSYSTRSNEAFF.

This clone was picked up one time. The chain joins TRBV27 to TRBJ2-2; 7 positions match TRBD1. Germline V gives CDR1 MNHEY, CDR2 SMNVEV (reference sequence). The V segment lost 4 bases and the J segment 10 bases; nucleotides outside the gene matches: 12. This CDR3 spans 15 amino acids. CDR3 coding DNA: TGTGCCAGCAGTTATATTATTAATGGACAGGAGGAGCTGTTTTTT. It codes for CASSYIINGQEELFF.

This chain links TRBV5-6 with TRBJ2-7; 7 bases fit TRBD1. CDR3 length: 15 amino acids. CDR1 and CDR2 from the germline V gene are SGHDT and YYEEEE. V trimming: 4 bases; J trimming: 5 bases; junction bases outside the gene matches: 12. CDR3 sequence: CASSLKGLQGNEQYF. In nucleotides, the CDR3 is TGTGCCAGCAGCCTCAAGGGCTTACAGGGGAACGAGCAGTACTTC.

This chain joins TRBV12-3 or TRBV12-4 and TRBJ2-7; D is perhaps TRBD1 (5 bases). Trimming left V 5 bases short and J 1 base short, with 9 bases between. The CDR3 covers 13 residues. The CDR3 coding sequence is TGTGCCAGCAGTCCGACAGAGTCCTACGAGCAGTACTTC. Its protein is CASSPTESYEQYF.

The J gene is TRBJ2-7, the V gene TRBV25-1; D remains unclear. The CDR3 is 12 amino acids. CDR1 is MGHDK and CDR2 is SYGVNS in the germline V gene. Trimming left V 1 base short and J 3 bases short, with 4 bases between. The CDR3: CASSESSYEQYF. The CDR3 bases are TGTGCCAGCAGTGAATCAAGCTACGAGCAGTACTTC.

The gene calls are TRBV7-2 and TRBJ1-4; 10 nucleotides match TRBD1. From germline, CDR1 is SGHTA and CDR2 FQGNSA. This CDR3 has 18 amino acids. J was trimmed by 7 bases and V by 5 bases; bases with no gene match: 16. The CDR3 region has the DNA TGTGCCAGCAGCCCCAATGAGGGACAGGGGCTCGATGGTGAAAAACTGTTTTTT. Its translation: CASSPNEGQGLDGEKLFF.

The DNA for the CDR3 is TGTGCCAGCAGTTCGCCGCCGATGGATGAGCAGTTCTTC. Its translation: CASSSPPMDEQFF. This chain joins TRBV27 and TRBJ2-1; D not resolved. This CDR3 spans 13 amino acids. The V end lost 4 bases, the J end lost 8 bases, and 12 bases lay between the germline ends. From germline, CDR1 is MNHEY and CDR2 SMNVEV (reference sequence).

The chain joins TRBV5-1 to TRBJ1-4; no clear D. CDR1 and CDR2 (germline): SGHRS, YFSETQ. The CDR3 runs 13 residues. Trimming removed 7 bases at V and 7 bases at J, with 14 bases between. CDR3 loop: CASSSVTAEKLFF. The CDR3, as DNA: TGCGCCAGCTCAAGCGTGACGGCTGAAAAACTGTTTTTT.

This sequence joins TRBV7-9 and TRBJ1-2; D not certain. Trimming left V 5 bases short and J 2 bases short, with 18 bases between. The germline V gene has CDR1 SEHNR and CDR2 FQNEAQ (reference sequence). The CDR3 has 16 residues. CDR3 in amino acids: CASSEALHVINYGYTF. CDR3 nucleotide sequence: TGTGCCAGCAGCGAGGCACTACATGTAATAAACTATGGCTACACCTTC.

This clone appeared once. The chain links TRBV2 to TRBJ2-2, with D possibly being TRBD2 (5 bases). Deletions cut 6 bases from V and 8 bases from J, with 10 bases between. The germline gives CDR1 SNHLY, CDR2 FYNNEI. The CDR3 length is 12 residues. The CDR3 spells CASRDSRGELFF. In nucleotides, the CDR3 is TGTGCCAGCAGGGACTCCCGGGGGGAGCTGTTTTTT.

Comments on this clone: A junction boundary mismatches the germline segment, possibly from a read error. The CDR3 DNA reads TGTGCCAGCAGCCTAGCCCCAAGGGGGCAATACGAGCAGTACTTC. Residues: CASSLAPRGQYEQYF. This chain connects TRBV7-9 to TRBJ2-7; TRBD1 aligns across 7 bases. Germline CDR1 is SEHNR and CDR2 is FQNEAQ (reference sequence). CDR3 size: 15 residues.

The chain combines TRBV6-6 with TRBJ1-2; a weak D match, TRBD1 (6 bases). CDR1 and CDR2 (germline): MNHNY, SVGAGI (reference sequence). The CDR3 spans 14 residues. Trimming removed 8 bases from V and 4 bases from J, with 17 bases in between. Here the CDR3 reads CASGVEGGPYGYTF. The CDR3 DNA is TGTGCCAGCGGCGTTGAGGGGGGTCCCTATGGCTACACCTTC.

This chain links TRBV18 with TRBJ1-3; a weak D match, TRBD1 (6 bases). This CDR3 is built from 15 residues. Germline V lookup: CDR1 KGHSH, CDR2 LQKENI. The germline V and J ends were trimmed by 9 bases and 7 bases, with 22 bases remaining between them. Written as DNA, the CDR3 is TGTGCCAGTGTGGACAGACTGCTGTTAGGGAACACCATATATTTT. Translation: CASVDRLLLGNTIYF.

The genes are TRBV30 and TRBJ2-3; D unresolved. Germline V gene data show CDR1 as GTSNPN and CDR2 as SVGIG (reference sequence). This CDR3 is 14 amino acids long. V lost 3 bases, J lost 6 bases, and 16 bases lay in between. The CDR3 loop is CAWRDAARVDTQYF. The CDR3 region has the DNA TGTGCCTGGAGAGATGCGGCACGGGTTGATACGCAGTATTTT.